Listed below are T cell receptor beta chains from one sample, sequenced in a study of control samples from healthy donors and cancer patients. Clones were read by immunoSEQ multiplex PCR, and TCRdb kept only the in-frame ones, dropping some. The sample contains 80,000 or so clones, 90% to 95% of which appear only once. The sample taken for sequencing was blood. These receptors were collected from a man in his fifties in good health. Both conserved end residues are part of each CDR3. A D gene is named only where the DNA matches it firmly. Some rows mark clone size as missing; the rest say once, few, many or name a class of expanded clone.

clone size: .
J gene: TRBJ1-2
D gene: .
V gene: TRBV7-9
CDR3 length: 12
CDR3 protein: CACPTGTEGYTF
CDR3 DNA: TGTGCCTGCCCAACCGGGACGGAGGGCTACACCTTC

clone size: .
J gene: TRBJ2-7
D gene: .
V gene: TRBV11-2
CDR3 length: 15
CDR3 protein: CASSLVGGHSYEQYF
CDR3 DNA: TGTGCCAGCAGCTTAGTCGGCGGTCACTCCTACGAGCAGTACTTC

clone size: .
J gene: TRBJ1-6
D gene: .
V gene: TRBV6-5
CDR3 length: 14
CDR3 protein: CASSYFPGGSPLHF
CDR3 DNA: TGTGCCAGCAGTTATTTCCCGGGAGGCTCACCCCTCCACTTT

clone size: .
J gene: TRBJ1-3
D gene: .
V gene: TRBV3-1/TRBV3-2
CDR3 length: 13
CDR3 protein: CASSQGRGNTIYF
CDR3 DNA: TGTGCCAGCAGCCAGGGCCGGGGAAACACCATATATTTT

clone size: .
J gene: TRBJ1-1
D gene: TRBD1
V gene: TRBV5-1
CDR3 length: 16
CDR3 protein: CASYSRPGTGVTEAFF
CDR3 DNA: TGCGCCAGCTACTCTAGACCCGGGACAGGGGTCACTGAAGCTTTCTTT

clone size: .
J gene: TRBJ1-2
D gene: .
V gene: TRBV5-8
CDR3 length: 15
CDR3 protein: CASSKREGSVGGYTF
CDR3 DNA: TGTGCCAGCAGCAAGCGGGAGGGAAGTGTAGGTGGCTACACCTTC

clone size: once
J gene: TRBJ2-5
D gene: TRBD1
V gene: TRBV11-2
CDR3 length: 15
CDR3 protein: CASRGDRGYQETQYF
CDR3 DNA: TGTGCCAGCAGGGGGGACAGGGGGTACCAAGAGACCCAGTACTTC

clone size: .
J gene: TRBJ2-7
D gene: .
V gene: TRBV3-1/TRBV3-2
CDR3 length: 13
CDR3 protein: CASSQVTGYEQYF
CDR3 DNA: TGTGCCAGCAGCCAAGTGACAGGCTACGAGCAGTACTTC

clone size: .
J gene: TRBJ2-7
D gene: TRBD1
V gene: TRBV9
CDR3 length: 16
CDR3 protein: CASSVAISNRDSEQYF
CDR3 DNA: TGTGCCAGCAGCGTAGCGATATCCAACCGGGACAGCGAGCAGTACTTC

clone size: .
J gene: TRBJ2-3
D gene: .
V gene: TRBV5-6
CDR3 length: 15
CDR3 protein: CASSHGTQEADTQYF
CDR3 DNA: TGTGCCAGCAGCCATGGGACTCAAGAAGCAGATACGCAGTATTTT

clone size: few
J gene: TRBJ2-3
D gene: TRBD2
V gene: TRBV6-1
CDR3 length: 15
CDR3 protein: CASSDQRGVPDTQYF
CDR3 DNA: TGTGCCAGCAGTGATCAGCGGGGGGTACCAGATACGCAGTATTTT

clone size: .
J gene: TRBJ1-6
D gene: TRBD1
V gene: TRBV7-6
CDR3 length: 15
CDR3 protein: CASSREDRSRSPLHF
CDR3 DNA: TGTGCCAGCAGCCGGGAGGACAGGTCGCGGTCACCCCTCCACTTT

clone size: .
J gene: TRBJ2-3
D gene: .
V gene: TRBV27
CDR3 length: 11
CDR3 protein: CASNYLDTQYF
CDR3 DNA: TGTGCCAGCAATTACTTAGATACGCAGTATTTT

clone size: .
J gene: TRBJ2-1
D gene: .
V gene: TRBV27
CDR3 length: 12
CDR3 protein: CASKRSGVEQFF
CDR3 DNA: TGTGCCAGTAAGAGATCCGGCGTTGAGCAGTTCTTC

clone size: .
J gene: TRBJ2-7
D gene: .
V gene: TRBV19
CDR3 length: 11
CDR3 protein: CASGRTYEQYF
CDR3 DNA: TGTGCCAGTGGCAGAACCTACGAGCAGTACTTC

clone size: few
J gene: TRBJ1-4
D gene: .
V gene: TRBV7-2
CDR3 length: 15
CDR3 protein: CASSLASGLNEKLFF
CDR3 DNA: TGTGCCAGCAGCTTAGCTTCGGGACTAAATGAAAAACTGTTTTTT

clone size: .
J gene: TRBJ2-7
D gene: TRBD2
V gene: TRBV9
CDR3 length: 16
CDR3 protein: CASSPQTSGGRYEQYF
CDR3 DNA: TGTGCCAGCAGCCCGCAGACTAGCGGGGGACGTTACGAGCAGTACTTC

clone size: .
J gene: TRBJ1-1
D gene: .
V gene: TRBV6-2/TRBV6-3
CDR3 length: 13
CDR3 protein: CASSYQENTEAFF
CDR3 DNA: TGTGCCAGCAGTTACCAGGAGAACACTGAAGCTTTCTTT

clone size: .
J gene: TRBJ1-2
D gene: .
V gene: TRBV29-1
CDR3 length: 13
CDR3 protein: CSVVGGPNYGYTF
CDR3 DNA: TGCAGCGTTGTCGGAGGGCCGAACTATGGCTACACCTTC

clone size: .
J gene: TRBJ2-7
D gene: .
V gene: TRBV5-4
CDR3 length: 13
CDR3 protein: CASSLSAGYEQYF
CDR3 DNA: TGTGCCAGCAGCTTGTCGGCAGGGTACGAGCAGTACTTC

clone size: .
J gene: TRBJ1-2
D gene: .
V gene: TRBV12-3/TRBV12-4
CDR3 length: 13
CDR3 protein: CASRNRGHHGYTF
CDR3 DNA: TGTGCCAGCAGAAACCGTGGCCATCATGGCTACACCTTC

clone size: once
J gene: TRBJ1-6
D gene: .
V gene: TRBV2
CDR3 length: 11
CDR3 protein: CASSITSPLHF
CDR3 DNA: TGTGCCAGCAGTATCACTTCACCCCTCCACTTT